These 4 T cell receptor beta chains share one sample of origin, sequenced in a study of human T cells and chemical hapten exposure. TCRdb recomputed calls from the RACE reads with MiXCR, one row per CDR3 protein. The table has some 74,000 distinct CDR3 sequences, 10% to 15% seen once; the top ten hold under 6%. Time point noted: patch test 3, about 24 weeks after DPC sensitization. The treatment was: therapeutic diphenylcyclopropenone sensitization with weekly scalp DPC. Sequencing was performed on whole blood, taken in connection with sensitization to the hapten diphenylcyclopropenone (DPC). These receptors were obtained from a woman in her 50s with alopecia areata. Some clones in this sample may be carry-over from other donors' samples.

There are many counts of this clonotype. The CDR3 region has the DNA TGCAGTGCTCGGACTAGCGGCACAGATACGCAGTATTTT. This sequence encodes CSARTSGTDTQYF. J is TRBJ2-3 and V is TRBV20-1; 9 bases line up with TRBD2. V gave up 5 bases and J gave up 1 base; unmatched junction bases: 1. Germline loops: CDR1 DFQATT, CDR2 SNEGSKA (reference sequence). This CDR3 is built from 13 residues.

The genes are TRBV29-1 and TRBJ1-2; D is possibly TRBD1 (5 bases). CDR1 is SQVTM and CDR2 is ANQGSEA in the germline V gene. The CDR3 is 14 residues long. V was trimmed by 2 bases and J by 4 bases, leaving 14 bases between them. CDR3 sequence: CSVENPGSPYGYTF. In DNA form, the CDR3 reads TGCAGCGTTGAAAACCCAGGGAGTCCCTATGGCTACACCTTC.

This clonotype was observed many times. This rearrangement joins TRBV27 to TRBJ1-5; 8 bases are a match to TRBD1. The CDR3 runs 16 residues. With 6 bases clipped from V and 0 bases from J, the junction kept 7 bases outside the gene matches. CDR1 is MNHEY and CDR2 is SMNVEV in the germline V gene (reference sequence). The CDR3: CASSYRGSYSNQPQHF. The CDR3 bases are TGTGCCAGCAGCTACAGGGGGTCGTATAGCAATCAGCCCCAGCATTTT.

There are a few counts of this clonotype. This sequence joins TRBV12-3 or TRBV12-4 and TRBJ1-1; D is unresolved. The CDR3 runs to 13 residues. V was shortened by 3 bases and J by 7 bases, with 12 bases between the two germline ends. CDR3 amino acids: CASSFSPGVEAFF. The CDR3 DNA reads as TGTGCCAGCAGTTTTTCCCCTGGAGTTGAAGCTTTCTTT.